The 2 T cell receptor beta chains below all came from one sample that was sequenced in a study of T cell changes during pregnancy in multiple sclerosis. Clones were sequenced by immunoSEQ multiplex PCR, and TCRdb holds only the in-frame ones, with some missing. The table records 75,000 to 95,000 clones, about 91% of them present only once. Sequencing was performed on peripheral blood, taken before pregnancy. The receptors were gathered from a female donor with multiple sclerosis, enrolled in a pregnancy study.

The genes are TRBV18 and TRBJ1-1; 12 positions agree with TRBD1. In germline, CDR1 is KGHSH, CDR2 LQKENI. The CDR3 extends over 18 amino acids. Trimming removed 2 bases from V and 5 bases from J; junction bases left unmatched: 12. The CDR3 coding sequence is TGTGCCAGCTCACCAGTCGGGACAGGGGGCACGATTGGGACTGAAGCTTTCTTT. Its translation is CASSPVGTGGTIGTEAFF. Complete variable domain (other parts from reference TRBV18 and TRBJ1-1): NAGVMQNPRHLVRRRGQEARLRCSPMKGHSHVYWYRQLPEEGLKFMVYLQKENIIDESGMPKERFSAEFPKEGPSILRIQQVVRGDSAAYFCASSPVGTGGTIGTEAFFGQGTRLTVV.

The V and J genes are TRBV6-6 and TRBJ1-1, with 8 bases aligning to TRBD1. J was trimmed by 1 base and V by 5 bases; bases with no gene match: 6. This CDR3 spans 15 amino acids. Germline CDR1 MNHNY, CDR2 SVGAGI (reference sequence). CDR3: CASSNRDRTNTEAFF. The CDR3 DNA follows: TGTGCCAGCAGTAATCGGGACAGGACGAACACTGAAGCTTTCTTT.